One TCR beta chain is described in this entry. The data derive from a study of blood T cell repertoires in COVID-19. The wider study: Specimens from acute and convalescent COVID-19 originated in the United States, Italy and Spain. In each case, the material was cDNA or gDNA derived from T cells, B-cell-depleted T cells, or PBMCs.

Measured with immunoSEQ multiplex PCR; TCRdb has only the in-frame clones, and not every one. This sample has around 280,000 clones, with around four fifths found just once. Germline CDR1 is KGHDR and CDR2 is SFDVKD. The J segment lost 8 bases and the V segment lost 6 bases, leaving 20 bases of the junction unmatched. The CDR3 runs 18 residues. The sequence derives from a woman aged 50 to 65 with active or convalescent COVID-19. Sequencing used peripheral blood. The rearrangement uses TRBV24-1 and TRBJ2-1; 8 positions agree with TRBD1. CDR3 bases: TGTGCCACCAGTAATAGACAGGGGCAAGCGGGCGACCGATATGAGCAGTTCTTC. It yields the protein CATSNRQGQAGDRYEQFF.